This T cell receptor beta chain was captured in a study of T cell repertoires in MIS-A myocarditis. This CDR3 contains 12 residues. Per germline, CDR1 LNHNV and CDR2 YYDKDF (reference sequence). V lost 5 bases and J 2 bases, leaving 6 bases between the germline ends. Produced via immunoSEQ multiplex PCR; TCRdb's table is partial and in-frame only. The sample lists about 16,000 clones; over 70% were seen once. V is TRBV15 and J is TRBJ2-5; D is unresolved. The sample was left ventricle heart tissue obtained at autopsy. The source of this sequence is a man between 18 and 35 years old with fulminant myocarditis from multisystem inflammatory syndrome in adults (MIS-A) after COVID-19. The CDR3 DNA sequence: TGTGCCACCAGCGACGATCAAGAGACCCAGTACTTC. Translated, it gives CATSDDQETQYF.